The 25 T cell receptor beta chains presented below share a single source sample, sequenced in a study of T cell responses to AZD1222 COVID-19 vaccine (dated by TCRdb to 2020 to 2023). The protocol used for the library was the immunoSEQ multiplex PCR assay. TCRdb holds this immuneACCESS table with in-frame rearrangements only. Some clones are missing; in checked studies, unresolved V genes explain under half, and the rest has no known cause. This sample is represented by 95,000 to 150,000 clones; 80% to 90% of them were singletons. Clones ranked in the top ten supply approximately 7.5% of the sample. The time point label for this specimen denotes: baseline before first vaccination. Sequencing was performed on peripheral blood, taken on day 0 of AZD1222 vaccination. The source of these receptors is an adult in good health.

The chain recombines TRBV7-8 with TRBJ2-5; D may correspond to TRBD1 or TRBD2 (5 bases each). The V end lost 5 bases, the J end lost 5 bases, and 12 bases lay between the germline ends. The CDR3 length is 13 residues. Germline-derived CDR1 and CDR2 are SGHVS and FQNEAQ. As DNA, the CDR3 is TGTGCCAGCAGCCCCACGAGGGGTGAGACCCAGTACTTC. The encoded protein is CASSPTRGETQYF.

The CDR3 DNA follows: TGCAGTGCTAGTTGGGGGACGTCCCTTCAAGTGCAGTTCTTC. Its protein product is CSASWGTSLQVQFF. The chain uses TRBV20-1 and TRBJ2-1; D is tentatively TRBD1 or TRBD2 (5 bases each). The V end lost 3 bases, the J end lost 12 bases, and 21 bases lay between the germline ends. The CDR3 runs 14 residues. CDR1 DFQATT and CDR2 SNEGSKA come from the germline V gene (reference sequence).

The chain links TRBV30 to TRBJ2-5, with D hard to call. Per germline, CDR1 GTSNPN and CDR2 SVGIG (reference sequence). V was pared by 2 bases and J by 1 base, with 8 bases between. The CDR3 length is 13 residues. CDR3 nucleotides: TGTGCCTGGAGTCGTCAGGCCCAAGAGACCCAGTACTTC. This translates into CAWSRQAQETQYF.

Many counts were recorded for this clone. The V and J genes are TRBV6-2 or TRBV6-3 and TRBJ1-5, with 12 bases identical to TRBD1. V was clipped by 5 bases and J by 5 bases; unmatched bases: 4. The CDR3 has 15 amino acids. Germline lookup yields CDR1 MNHEY and CDR2 SVGEGT. The CDR3 sequence is CASSPGTGGDQPQHF. In DNA, the CDR3 is TGTGCCAGCAGTCCCGGGACAGGGGGCGATCAGCCCCAGCATTTT.

On this clone itself: Other DNA sequences from this sample encode an identical CDR3 as well. The chain links TRBV5-1 to TRBJ2-7; 7 positions match TRBD2. There are 13 residues in the CDR3. Germline CDR1 and CDR2: SGHRS and YFSETQ. V lost 0 bases, J lost 7 bases, and 4 bases stayed unmatched. CDR3 region: CASSLGLAREQYF. The CDR3 DNA reads as TGCGCCAGCAGCTTGGGACTAGCTCGGGAGCAGTACTTC.

This clone was detected only once. This sequence joins TRBV4-2 and TRBJ1-3; D is possibly TRBD1 (6 bases). Germline CDR1 is LGHNA and CDR2 is YNFKEQ. CDR3 size: 16 residues. The V gene lost 1 base and the J gene lost 0 bases, with 10 bases spanning the gap. The CDR3 DNA reads as TGTGCCAGCAGCCAAGGGGCCAGGGGCTCTGGAAACACCATATATTTT. Amino acids: CASSQGARGSGNTIYF.

This chain uses TRBV21-1 with TRBJ1-5; TRBD1 is the table's D call and was not checked against the DNA. TRBV21-1 represents a pseudogene. The CDR3 sequence is 17 residues long. In DNA, the CDR3 is TGTGCCAGCAGCGCCGAGCGCAGGGAAAGGGCCGAACAGCCCCAGCATTTT. Translation: CASSAERRERAEQPQHF.

This rearrangement joins TRBV12-3 or TRBV12-4 to TRBJ2-2, with TRBD2 as a possible D gene (5 bases). V was pared by 6 bases and J by 5 bases, with 10 bases between. This CDR3 comprises 13 residues. The DNA for the CDR3 is TGTGCCAGCAGAGCCCCGGGGACCGGGGAGCTGTTTTTT. Its translation is CASRAPGTGELFF.

The rearrangement uses TRBV5-4 and TRBJ2-1; D call uncertain. V gave up 1 base and J gave up 5 bases, with 13 bases separating them. The germline CDR1 and CDR2 sequences are SGHNT and YYREEE (reference sequence). The CDR3 sequence is 15 residues long. The CDR3 loop is CASSLPWSTDNEQFF. The CDR3 bases are TGTGCCAGCAGCTTGCCCTGGAGTACGGACAATGAGCAGTTCTTC.

The rearrangement links TRBV7-6 to TRBJ2-2, with TRBD2 matching over 10 bases. The CDR3 is made up of 15 amino acids. V dropped 5 bases and J dropped 2; count of bases not matched to a gene: 2. Germline loops: CDR1 SGHVS, CDR2 FNYEAQ. This CDR3 reads CASSPSGRNTGELFF. Here the CDR3 DNA reads TGTGCCAGCAGCCCTAGCGGGAGAAACACCGGGGAGCTGTTTTTT.

The chain links TRBV3-1 (or the pseudogene TRBV3-2) to TRBJ2-7; D tentatively fits TRBD1 or TRBD2 (5 bases each). This CDR3 comprises 16 residues. Trimming removed 0 bases from V and 0 bases from J, with 12 bases in between. CDR1 is LGHDT, CDR2 YNNKEL, per germline (reference sequence). The DNA for the CDR3 is TGTGCCAGCAGCCAAGACTGGGGCGGGCACTCCTACGAGCAGTACTTC. It codes for CASSQDWGGHSYEQYF.

V and J are TRBV5-1 and TRBJ2-3, with D unclear. V was shortened by 0 bases and J by 12 bases, with 11 bases between the two germline ends. Germline V lookup: CDR1 SGHRS, CDR2 YFSETQ. The CDR3 spans 12 residues. Here the CDR3 reads CASSLDQHPQYF. CDR3 coding DNA: TGCGCCAGCAGCTTGGATCAGCACCCACAGTATTTT.

V is TRBV19 and J is TRBJ2-1; either TRBD1 or TRBD2 may fit D (5 bases each). The CDR3 contains 16 residues. CDR1 and CDR2 (germline): LNHDA, SQIVND (reference sequence). Trimming shortened V by 3 bases and J by 0 bases, and 12 bases separated the two germline ends. The CDR3 is CASSIPRGSSYNEQFF. CDR3 sequence (DNA): TGTGCCAGTAGTATCCCACGGGGCAGCTCCTACAATGAGCAGTTCTTC.

The chain couples TRBV6-5 to TRBJ1-5; D not certain. The germline V gene has CDR1 MNHEY and CDR2 SVGAGI. Between the trimmed V and J ends, which lost 6 bases and 5 bases, there was a span of 14 bases. The CDR3 loop spans 14 amino acids. CDR3: CASRSLEAHQPQHF. DNA of the CDR3: TGTGCCAGCAGGTCCCTAGAGGCACATCAGCCCCAGCATTTT.

The CDR3 region is CASSLTGGTYTGELFF. CDR3 DNA: TGTGCCAGCAGCTTGACGGGTGGAACATACACCGGGGAGCTGTTTTTT. This chain uses TRBV5-8 with TRBJ2-2; D is uncertain. The CDR3 runs to 16 residues. Germline V gene data show CDR1 as SGHTS and CDR2 as YDEGEE. V was trimmed by 1 base and J by 3 bases, leaving 13 bases between them.

The chain couples TRBV6-7 to TRBJ1-5; D is possibly TRBD1 (5 bases). TRBV6-7 is noted as an ORF with a role that remains uncertain. The ends were cut back, 7 bases at V and 3 bases at J, with 13 bases in the middle. The CDR3 is made up of 14 amino acids. In DNA form, the CDR3 reads TGTGCCAGCACCGCAACAGGCTACAATCAGCCCCAGCATTTT. Its protein product is CASTATGYNQPQHF.

The chain is built from TRBV5-1 and TRBJ2-1, with D tentatively TRBD1 or TRBD2 (5 bases each). Trimming pared 5 bases from V and 10 bases from J, leaving 16 bases between. The germline V gene encodes CDR1 SGHRS and CDR2 YFSETQ. The CDR3 runs 13 residues. CDR3 sequence reads: CASRSRDPQEQFF. DNA of the CDR3: TGCGCCAGCAGATCCCGGGACCCACAGGAGCAGTTCTTC.

This clone was detected many times. The V gene is TRBV6-2 or TRBV6-3, the J gene TRBJ2-2; possible D gene TRBD2, 7 bases. The CDR3 has 18 amino acids. Germline CDR1 reads MNHEY; CDR2 reads SVGEGT. V was clipped by 4 bases and J by 4 bases, with 22 bases between them. The CDR3 spells CASSSILDSRGGTGELFF. The DNA for the CDR3 is TGTGCCAGCAGTTCCATACTGGACTCGAGGGGGGGCACCGGGGAGCTGTTTTTT.

CDR3 sequence reads: CASSFGTLTDTQYF. The CDR3 region has the DNA TGTGCCAGCAGTTTCGGGACACTCACAGATACGCAGTATTTT. The chain combines TRBV28 with TRBJ2-3; D is perhaps TRBD1 (6 bases). V lost 3 bases and J 2 bases, leaving 9 bases between the germline ends. The CDR3 extends over 14 amino acids. Germline V gene data show CDR1 as MDHEN and CDR2 as SYDVKM.

The CDR3: CASSFGRQGPHEQYF. In nucleotides, the CDR3 is TGCGCCAGCAGCTTCGGACGACAGGGTCCCCACGAGCAGTACTTC. The chain is built from TRBV5-1 and TRBJ2-7; 7 bases match TRBD1. Losses at the gene ends were 2 bases for V and 5 bases for J; bases not matched to a gene: 10. This CDR3 comprises 15 residues. CDR1 SGHRS and CDR2 YFSETQ come from the germline V gene. The full variable domain, completed using reference TRBV5-1 and TRBJ2-7, is KAGVTQTPRYLIKTRGQQVTLSCSPISGHRSVSWYQQTPGQGLQFLFEYFSETQRNKGNFPGRFSGRQFSNSRSEMNVSTLELGDSALYLCASSFGRQGPHEQYFGPGTRLTVT.

The gene calls are TRBV10-2 and TRBJ2-2; the D is unclear. Trimming left V 1 base short and J 5 bases short, with 5 bases between. This CDR3 is 13 amino acids long. In germline, CDR1 is WSHSY, CDR2 SAAADI. The CDR3 here is CASSELYTGELFF. CDR3 DNA sequence: TGCGCCAGCAGTGAGTTATATACCGGGGAGCTGTTTTTT.

The J gene is TRBJ1-6, the V gene TRBV5-1; 9 nucleotides align to TRBD1. The V segment lost 4 bases and the J segment 10 bases; nucleotides outside the gene matches: 6. Germline V gene lookup returns CDR1 SGHRS and CDR2 YFSETQ. This CDR3 has 14 amino acids. Here the CDR3 DNA reads TGCGCCAGCAGCGCGGGACAGGGAGAATCACCCCTCCACTTT. Translating it yields CASSAGQGESPLHF.

The chain links TRBV2 to TRBJ2-7; D is uncertain. Trimming left V 6 bases short and J 5 bases short, with 5 bases between. CDR1 is SNHLY and CDR2 is FYNNEI in the germline V gene. The CDR3 is 10 residues long. CDR3 DNA sequence: TGTGCCAGCAGCGGAAACGAGCAGTACTTC. Translation gives CASSGNEQYF.

This chain uses TRBV3-1 (or the pseudogene TRBV3-2) with TRBJ2-1; D tentatively fits TRBD1 or TRBD2 (5 bases each). Trimming cost V 5 bases and J 6 bases, with 17 bases left between them. Germline V CDR1 and CDR2: LGHDT, YNNKEL (reference sequence). This CDR3 spans 15 amino acids. The CDR3: CASSEIPGARNEQFF. For the CDR3, the DNA is TGTGCCAGCAGCGAAATCCCCGGGGCCCGCAATGAGCAGTTCTTC.

The rearrangement joins TRBV19 to TRBJ2-7; a weak D match, TRBD2 (5 bases). Germline CDR1 LNHDA, CDR2 SQIVND (reference sequence). V lost 11 bases and J 4 bases, leaving 24 bases between the germline ends. The CDR3 covers 15 residues. DNA of the CDR3: TGTGCCGCAGGACCCGGTGGAGCGGCTATTTACGAGCAGTACTTC. Protein sequence: CAAGPGGAAIYEQYF.